This entry features one T cell receptor beta chain sequence. Its antigen is currently unknown. This entry is derived from a study of CD8 T cells in Susac syndrome. Study-wide results and limits: The study acknowledged a relatively small number of individuals in its TCR sequencing and HLA analysis.

Reverse transcription used about 0.5 to 1 ug RNA and random hexamers. Amplification of TCR beta CDR3 was carried out by immunoSEQ multiplex PCR, which covered 54 Vbeta and 13 Jbeta segments. TCRdb itself ran the immunoSEQ multiplex PCR reads through MiXCR, one entry per CDR3 protein. The sample holds hundreds of thousands of distinct CDR3 sequences, 85% seen once. Sequencing of TCR beta drew on CD8+ and CD4+ T cells from blood. The patients who served as multiple sclerosis controls were treatment-naive and had stable or active relapsing-remitting disease that fulfilled the revised McDonald criteria. CDR1 and CDR2 from the germline V gene are SNHLY and FYNNEI. The CDR3 spans 16 residues. The ends lost 6 bases at V and 5 bases at J; junction bases unmatched: 6.

The receptor was derived from a human donor with multiple sclerosis. The source material was CD8+ T cells from PBMCs. The chain couples TRBV2 to TRBJ1-6; TRBD1 aligns across 11 bases. Here the CDR3 DNA reads TGTGCCAGCAGCCTGGGACAGGGGGTCGATAATTCACCCCTCCACTTT. Residues: CASSLGQGVDNSPLHF.